The 30 T cell receptor beta chains below come from one sample, sequenced in a study of shared clonotypes between healthy human individuals. Data came from immunoSEQ multiplex PCR; TCRdb stores just in-frame clones and leaves some out. This sample has roughly 1,000,000 clones, with around 82% found just once. Sequencing was done on a sample of memory CD4+ T cells from PBMCs. The subset here: CD45RA-negative fraction. The receptors were sampled from a man aged 18 to 29 in good health. Some clones in this sample may be carry-over from other donors' samples.

The chain recombines TRBV9 with TRBJ2-5, with 10 bases that match TRBD2. Losses at the gene ends were 4 bases for V and 4 bases for J; bases not matched to a gene: 7. The CDR3 runs to 15 residues. CDR1 is SGDLS, CDR2 YYNGEE, per germline. CDR3 sequence (DNA): TGTGCCAGCAGCCCTAGCGGGAGTACCTCAGAGACCCAGTACTTC. It encodes CASSPSGSTSETQYF.

The chain links TRBV18 to TRBJ2-7, with D unresolved. Germline V gives CDR1 KGHSH, CDR2 LQKENI. Trimming shortened V by 2 bases and J by 6 bases, and 14 bases separated the two germline ends. The CDR3 runs to 14 residues. The CDR3 DNA is TGTGCCAGCTCACCAGGGCCAGGCGTGTTCGAGCAGTACTTC. Its translation is CASSPGPGVFEQYF.

The genes are TRBV28 and TRBJ2-2, with a possible D match to TRBD1 (5 bases). V was pared by 5 bases and J by 0 bases, with 10 bases between. Germline V lookup: CDR1 MDHEN, CDR2 SYDVKM. The CDR3 loop spans 15 amino acids. The CDR3: CASSARGANTGELFF. The CDR3 coding sequence is TGTGCCAGCAGTGCTAGGGGCGCGAACACCGGGGAGCTGTTTTTT.

V usage is TRBV7-9 and J usage is TRBJ2-3, with 8 bases lining up with TRBD2. V shed 6 bases, J shed 0 bases, and the junction held 14 bases outside the gene matches. Germline V gene sequence: CDR1 SEHNR, CDR2 FQNEAQ (reference sequence). The CDR3 length is 18 residues. CDR3 nucleotide sequence: TGTGCCAGCAGTCCTCTTGGGGCTAGCGGGCTGAGCACAGATACGCAGTATTTT. Translating gives CASSPLGASGLSTDTQYF.

DNA for the CDR3: TGTGCCAGCAGCTCCGACAGGCCAACTAATGAAAAACTGTTTTTT. Protein product: CASSSDRPTNEKLFF. The chain couples TRBV7-9 to TRBJ1-4, with D maybe TRBD1 (6 bases). V lost 4 bases and J 0 bases, leaving 9 bases between the germline ends. The CDR3 runs to 15 residues. Looked up from germline, CDR1 is SEHNR and CDR2 is FQNEAQ (reference sequence).

The chain carries TRBV5-1 and TRBJ2-2; unclear D gene. CDR1 is SGHRS, CDR2 YFSETQ, per germline. Trimming shortened V by 0 bases and J by 8 bases, and 11 bases separated the two germline ends. CDR3 length: 14 residues. The CDR3 DNA reads as TGCGCCAGCAGCTTGGTGGTAGTCCGAGGGGAGCTGTTTTTT. Protein product: CASSLVVVRGELFF.

In this sample, this clone turned up a few times. Other DNA sequences of this sample code for an identical CDR3. The chain employs TRBV4-2 and TRBJ1-3; D is perhaps TRBD1 (6 bases). This CDR3 comprises 15 residues. Germline V lookup: CDR1 LGHNA, CDR2 YNFKEQ. Trimming cost V 0 bases and J 2 bases, with 8 bases left between them. The CDR3, as DNA: TGTGCCAGCAGCCAAGACAGGGGACCTGGAAACACCATATATTTT. Translating it yields CASSQDRGPGNTIYF.

The J gene is TRBJ2-1, the V gene TRBV28; D ambiguous. V was shortened by 6 bases and J by 7 bases, with 10 bases between the two germline ends. Germline CDR1 and CDR2: MDHEN and SYDVKM. CDR3 length equals 12 residues. In DNA form, the CDR3 reads TGTGCCAGCAGCCTAAACTTGAATGAGCAGTTCTTC. This sequence encodes CASSLNLNEQFF.

The chain couples TRBV2 to TRBJ2-7; D is tentatively TRBD1 or TRBD2 (7 bases each). In germline, CDR1 is SNHLY, CDR2 FYNNEI. V was shortened by 6 bases and J by 6 bases, with 12 bases between the two germline ends. This CDR3 comprises 12 residues. The CDR3 bases are TGTGCCAGCAGCCCCAGGGGGGGCGAGCAGTACTTC. It encodes CASSPRGGEQYF.

V is TRBV5-8 and J is TRBJ1-1, with D unclear. The CDR3 sequence is 15 residues long. V lost 0 bases to trimming and J lost 7 bases, with 16 bases between them. CDR1 is SGHTS, CDR2 YDEGEE, per germline. CDR3: CASSLGFEKPNEAFF. The CDR3 DNA reads TGTGCCAGCAGCTTGGGGTTTGAGAAACCCAATGAAGCTTTCTTT.

The rearrangement links TRBV9 to TRBJ2-7; D is possibly TRBD1 (8 bases). V lost 4 bases and J lost 8, with 19 bases in between. The CDR3 runs to 14 residues. In germline, CDR1 is SGDLS, CDR2 YYNGEE. The CDR3 region has the DNA TGTGCCAGCAGCCCAGGGGGCGCGGGAGTCAAGCAGTACTTC. Its translation is CASSPGGAGVKQYF.

The J gene is TRBJ1-2, the V gene TRBV7-2; D unclear. The CDR3 extends over 15 amino acids. The germline gives CDR1 SGHTA, CDR2 FQGNSA. V was trimmed by 2 bases and J by 1 base, leaving 11 bases between them. The CDR3 spells CASSLQAFLNYGYTF. The CDR3 DNA reads TGTGCCAGCAGCTTACAGGCGTTTCTTAACTATGGCTACACCTTC.

This chain joins TRBV2 and TRBJ2-1, with TRBD2 identical over 7 bases. This CDR3 is built from 16 residues. J lost 0 bases, V lost 7 bases, and 9 bases had no gene match. The germline V gene has CDR1 SNHLY and CDR2 FYNNEI. CDR3 sequence: CASNSYLAVSYNEQFF. The CDR3 bases are TGTGCCAGCAATTCATACCTAGCGGTCTCCTACAATGAGCAGTTCTTC. Using reference TRBV2 and TRBJ2-1 for the parts outside the CDR3, the full variable domain is EPEVTQTPSHQVTQMGQEVILRCVPISNHLYFYWYRQILGQKVEFLVSFYNNEISEKSEIFDDQFSVERPDGSNFTLKIRSTKLEDSAMYFCASNSYLAVSYNEQFFGPGTRLTVL.

Worth noting for this clone: This may stem from a read error, because a much larger clone lies one nucleotide away. The chain is built from TRBV7-9 and TRBJ1-1, with D possibly matching TRBD1 (6 bases). The germline V gene encodes CDR1 SEHNR and CDR2 FQNEAQ (reference sequence). The CDR3 consists of 18 residues. The CDR3 DNA reads as TGTGCCAGCAGCTTGACCCTGTCCAGGGGCGCCTGGTACACTGAAGCTCTCTTT. Translating gives CASSLTLSRGAWYTEALF.

The rearrangement uses TRBV6-6 and TRBJ1-4; D not certain. The germline gives CDR1 MNHNY, CDR2 SVGAGI (reference sequence). This CDR3 is built from 11 residues. V was pared by 8 bases and J by 6 bases, with 7 bases between. Written as DNA, the CDR3 is TGTGCCAGCGGACCCTATGAAAAACTGTTTTTT. It codes for CASGPYEKLFF.

V is TRBV5-1 and J is TRBJ1-1, with 9 bases aligning to TRBD1. CDR1 and CDR2 from the germline V gene are SGHRS and YFSETQ. J was trimmed by 2 bases and V by 7 bases; bases with no gene match: 6. This CDR3 has 14 residues. CDR3 DNA sequence: TGCGCCAGCGGACAGGGGCCCTCTAACACTGAAGCTTTCTTT. Its translation is CASGQGPSNTEAFF.

The chain employs TRBV30 and TRBJ1-2, with D uncertain. Germline V gives CDR1 GTSNPN, CDR2 SVGIG (reference sequence). This CDR3 contains 10 residues. Trimming shortened V by 7 bases and J by 1 base, and 4 bases separated the two germline ends. CDR3 sequence: CASFNYGYTF. CDR3 DNA sequence: TGTGCCTCCTTTAACTATGGCTACACCTTC.

The chain carries TRBV5-6 and TRBJ2-7, with 9 bases fitting TRBD1. The J segment lost 0 bases and the V segment lost 0 bases, leaving 4 bases of the junction unmatched. The CDR3 is 16 amino acids. From germline, CDR1 is SGHDT and CDR2 YYEEEE. Written as DNA, the CDR3 is TGTGCCAGCAGCTTGGTGGACAGGGGTGTCTCCTACGAGCAGTACTTC. As protein: CASSLVDRGVSYEQYF. The entire variable domain, with the rest obtained from reference TRBV5-6 and TRBJ2-7, is as follows: DAGVTQSPTHLIKTRGQQVTLRCSPKSGHDTVSWYQQALGQGPQFIFQYYEEEERQRGNFPDRFSGHQFPNYSSELNVNALLLGDSALYLCASSLVDRGVSYEQYFGPGTRLTVT.

The CDR3 nucleotides are TGCGCCAGCAGCTTGGAGGGCTCCAGAGGGCAAGGCTACACCTTC. It translates to CASSLEGSRGQGYTF. V is TRBV5-1 and J is TRBJ1-2; D not certain. The CDR3 has 15 residues. Germline lookup yields CDR1 SGHRS and CDR2 YFSETQ. V was cut by 0 bases and J by 8 bases, with 17 bases left in between.

The rearrangement uses TRBV10-3 and TRBJ2-3, with 10 bases identical to TRBD2. The junction had 15 bases not matched to a gene; V was cut back by 6 bases and J by 3 bases. This CDR3 is built from 18 residues. Germline CDR1 ENHRY, CDR2 SYGVKD. CDR3 amino acids: CAIRGGSGRALGTDTQYF. CDR3 DNA: TGTGCCATCAGGGGCGGGAGCGGGAGGGCCCTCGGGACAGATACGCAGTATTTT.

The CDR3: CASKTPSSGNTIYF. CDR3 coding DNA: TGTGCCAGCAAAACACCAAGCTCTGGAAACACCATATATTTT. The rearrangement links TRBV27 to TRBJ1-3, with unresolved D. The CDR3 is 14 residues long. Germline-derived CDR1 and CDR2 are MNHEY and SMNVEV (reference sequence). The ends were cut back, 7 bases at V and 0 bases at J, with 10 bases in the middle.

This chain connects TRBV11-2 to TRBJ2-3, with D possibly being TRBD2 (6 bases). Deletions cut 6 bases from V and 6 bases from J, with 16 bases between. From germline, CDR1 is SGHAT and CDR2 FQNNGV. The CDR3 runs to 14 residues. DNA for the CDR3: TGTGCCAGCAGACTCACTCTAGCGACGGATACGCAGTATTTT. Translation: CASRLTLATDTQYF.

The V and J genes are TRBV2 and TRBJ2-1, with no clear D. This CDR3 comprises 15 residues. Germline V gives CDR1 SNHLY, CDR2 FYNNEI. V gave up 7 bases and J gave up 0 bases, with 13 bases separating them. Here the CDR3 reads CASKAGLSSYNEQFF. DNA for the CDR3: TGTGCCAGCAAGGCAGGCCTAAGCTCCTACAATGAGCAGTTCTTC. The full variable domain, rest sourced from reference TRBV2 and TRBJ2-1, is EPEVTQTPSHQVTQMGQEVILRCVPISNHLYFYWYRQILGQKVEFLVSFYNNEISEKSEIFDDQFSVERPDGSNFTLKIRSTKLEDSAMYFCASKAGLSSYNEQFFGPGTRLTVL.

This clone came up a few times. The chain carries TRBV5-1 and TRBJ2-7; 13 nucleotides line up with TRBD2. This CDR3 contains 14 residues. Germline CDR1 reads SGHRS; CDR2 reads YFSETQ. V lost 4 bases to trimming and J lost 4 bases; unmatched junction nucleotides: 2. In DNA form, the CDR3 reads TGCGCCAGCAGCCGGACTAGCGGGAGATACGAGCAGTACTTC. Protein: CASSRTSGRYEQYF.

This clone appeared a single time. The sample holds other DNA sequences that translate to the same CDR3. The gene calls are TRBV4-1 and TRBJ1-2, with 8 bases aligning to TRBD1. Germline values: CDR1 MGHRA, CDR2 YSYEKL. CDR3 size: 14 residues. V lost 0 bases, J lost 5 bases, and 2 bases stayed unmatched. The CDR3 DNA reads as TGCGCCAGCAGCCAAGAAGGACAGGGATATGGCTACACCTTC. It translates to CASSQEGQGYGYTF.

V gene TRBV7-2 combines with J gene TRBJ1-4; a weak D match, TRBD1 (5 bases). Germline CDR1 and CDR2: SGHTA and FQGNSA. The V end was cut by 5 bases, the J end by 4 bases, with 17 bases between. The CDR3 runs 16 residues. The CDR3 DNA reads as TGTGCCAGCAGCCGTTACTCGGGACTGGTTAATGAAAAACTGTTTTTT. Its translation: CASSRYSGLVNEKLFF.

In regard to this clone: This sample also contains other DNA sequences that code for the same CDR3. This rearrangement joins TRBV5-1 to TRBJ2-1; 9 bases are a match to TRBD2. This CDR3 is 15 amino acids long. Germline V lookup: CDR1 SGHRS, CDR2 YFSETQ. With V trimmed by 2 bases and J by 2 bases, 2 bases remained unmatched. DNA of the CDR3: TGCGCCAGCAGCTTAGCGGGAGGCACCTACAATGAGCAGTTCTTC. Amino acids: CASSLAGGTYNEQFF.

J is TRBJ2-7 and V is TRBV19, with 8 bases lining up with TRBD2. This CDR3 contains 18 residues. Trimming took 6 bases from V and 3 from J; bases not matched to a gene: 19. Germline V gene sequence: CDR1 LNHDA, CDR2 SQIVND (reference sequence). CDR3 DNA sequence: TGTGCCAGTAGCCTAGATCATAGGCGGGGGGCGAAGGGCTACGAGCAGTACTTC. Its translation is CASSLDHRRGAKGYEQYF.

The J gene is TRBJ2-1, the V gene TRBV5-6; TRBD2 is a possible D gene (7 bases). Looked up from germline, CDR1 is SGHDT and CDR2 is YYEEEE. This CDR3 has 15 residues. V was cut by 4 bases and J by 6 bases, with 17 bases left in between. The CDR3 region is CASSRRGGRGNEQFF. The CDR3 DNA reads TGTGCCAGCAGCCGCCGCGGGGGCCGGGGCAATGAGCAGTTCTTC.

This clone was seen just once. This rearrangement joins TRBV5-8 to TRBJ2-7, with unresolved D. The CDR3 has 15 residues. Trimming shortened V by 0 bases and J by 1 base, and 11 bases separated the two germline ends. The V gene's germline CDR1 is SGHTS and CDR2 YDEGEE. DNA of the CDR3: TGTGCCAGCAGCTTGGGACCTACCCTTTCCTACGAGCAGTACTTC. Translation gives CASSLGPTLSYEQYF.